This TCR beta chain was sequenced during a study of T-cell reconstitution after alpha-beta-depleted transplantation in children. This sample's TCRbeta library carried unique molecular identifier barcodes. Via MiXCR, TCRdb re-called the PCR reads, giving one row per CDR3 protein. The table records about 640,000 distinct CDR3 sequences, roughly 15% of them present only once. Germline assignment: CDR1 MGHDK and CDR2 SYGVNS. V dropped 6 bases and J dropped 6 bases, with 13 bases sitting between them. The CDR3 sequence is 13 residues long. Source: PBMCs from the stem cell graft donor, taken from the stem cell graft. This rearrangement joins TRBV25-1 to TRBJ2-3; D may be TRBD2 (6 bases). This TCR came from a human donor who donated a stem cell graft to a child with acute myeloid leukemia. CDR3 amino acids: CASRRDSLDTQYF. The CDR3 DNA reads as TGTGCCAGCAGGAGGGACTCCCTGGATACGCAGTATTTT.